This T cell receptor beta chain derives from a study of OX40 agonist ivuxolimab in advanced cancers. Background on the study: Ivuxolimab, an antibody that agonizes OX40 (CD134), was administered to the patients.

Concerning this clone: The antigen is undetermined.

The V and J ends lost 0 bases and 5 bases, in that order; junction bases with no gene match: 6. CDR1 and CDR2 from the germline V gene are SGHKS and YYEKEE (reference sequence). The CDR3 spans 16 residues. Data came from immunoSEQ multiplex PCR; TCRdb stores just in-frame clones and leaves some out. The table has several thousand clones, just under 75% seen once; the top ten hold 50% to 60%. Study-level results: There were, on average, more expanded clones in CD8+ T cells than in CD4+.

The sequence derives from an adult with an advanced solid tumor such as melanoma, head and neck, liver or kidney cancer. The V and J genes are TRBV5-5 and TRBJ1-5; 9 positions match TRBD1. The sequences come from CD4+ or CD8+ T cells sorted from blood, collected in a trial of the OX40 agonist ivuxolimab. Here the CDR3 DNA reads TGTGCCAGCAGCTTGGTAACAGGGGGCCCAGATCAGCCCCAGCATTTT. Its protein product is CASSLVTGGPDQPQHF.